A selection of T cell receptor beta chains follows, all from one sample in a study of T cell changes during pregnancy in multiple sclerosis. Using immunoSEQ multiplex PCR, the repertoire was profiled, and TCRdb retains in-frame clones only, with some absent. Of about 46,000 clones in the sample, 94% are singletons; the top ten hold 3.5% to 5%. The sequenced sample was CD8+ T cells from peripheral blood mononuclear cells, obtained in the first trimester of pregnancy. These receptor sequences come from a female donor with multiple sclerosis, enrolled in a pregnancy study. The CDR3 runs from the conserved cysteine through the conserved F or W. Fields, in order: D gene, J gene, V gene, clone size, CDR3 DNA, CDR3 protein. A D gene is named only where the DNA matches it firmly. Clone size is shown for a subset of rows, as once, few, many or a class of expanded clone.

NA	TRBJ2-7	TRBV10-3	once	TGTGCCATAAAACAGGGGGGGACGACCTACGAGCAGTACTTC	CAIKQGGTTYEQYF
TRBD2	TRBJ2-4	TRBV5-3	NA	TGTGCCAGAAGCAGCGGGGGGGCTCTAGGCAAAAACATTCAGTACTTC	CARSSGGALGKNIQYF
TRBD2	TRBJ2-7	TRBV29-1	NA	TGCAGCTGTCTAGCGGGAGGGACCTACGAGCAGTACTTC	CSCLAGGTYEQYF
TRBD2	TRBJ2-5	TRBV5-4	NA	TGTGCCAGCAGCTCGGGACTAGCGGAAGAGACCCAGTACTTC	CASSSGLAEETQYF
NA	TRBJ1-1	TRBV21-1	NA	TGTGCCGCCCTCGCGGGCCCGGGACAGCCGAACACTGAAGCTTTCTTT	CAALAGPGQPNTEAFF
TRBD2	TRBJ2-1	TRBV19	NA	TGTGCCAGTAGTATATTTAGCGGGGGGGCCCATGAGCAGTTCTTC	CASSIFSGGAHEQFF
NA	TRBJ1-2	TRBV7-6	NA	TGTGCCAGCAGCGGGGGGGCCTATGGCTACACCTTC	CASSGGAYGYTF
NA	TRBJ1-1	TRBV4-2	NA	TGTGCCAGCAGCCAAGACCGGGGAGATACTGAAGCTTTCTTT	CASSQDRGDTEAFF
TRBD2	TRBJ2-5	TRBV7-3	NA	TGTGCCAGCAGCTTAACCGGGGGGGCTCGGGAGACCCAGTACTTC	CASSLTGGARETQYF
NA	TRBJ2-5	TRBV2	NA	TGTGCCAGCAGCCCCATGACAGTCCAAGAGACCCAGTACTTC	CASSPMTVQETQYF
NA	TRBJ1-2	TRBV9	once	TGTGCCAGCAGATCGGGGGAGGGCTACACCTTC	CASRSGEGYTF
NA	TRBJ1-2	TRBV2	NA	TGTGCCACCCAGCGGGAAAACTATGGCTACACCTTC	CATQRENYGYTF
NA	TRBJ2-7	TRBV7-3	NA	TGTGCCAGCAGCTTAACCTCGGGCTACGAGCAGTACTTC	CASSLTSGYEQYF
NA	TRBJ2-3	TRBV9	NA	TGTGCCAGCAGCGTCCAGGGTTCCAACACAGATACGCAGTATTTT	CASSVQGSNTDTQYF
NA	TRBJ2-7	TRBV27	NA	TGTGCCAGCAGTCCGGGACATGCTGCCTACGAGCAGTACTTC	CASSPGHAAYEQYF
TRBD1	TRBJ1-5	TRBV2	NA	TGTGCCAGCAGATTTCCGGGACAGGGGGCTAGCAATCAGCCCCAGCATTTT	CASRFPGQGASNQPQHF